The rows below give T cell receptor beta chains drawn from one sample of a study of Ad26.COV2.S vaccination and SARS-CoV-2 variants. TCRdb's copy holds only in-frame clones and misses some; the assay was immunoSEQ multiplex PCR. The data contain roughly 400,000 clones, around 92% of them singletons. The sequences come from peripheral blood, collected in a trial of Ad26.COV2.S vaccine versus placebo. These receptors were obtained from a person between 18 and 65 years old who received the Ad26.COV2.S COVID-19 vaccine or a placebo. Each CDR3 is given with its conserved first and last residue. Each record gives: V gene, J gene, clone size, D gene, CDR3 protein, CDR3 DNA. A D gene is named only where the DNA matches it firmly. Size values are once, few and many counts, or a class for expanded clones, and some rows have none.

TRBV28	TRBJ2-7	few	-	CASSPRYEQYF	TGTGCCAGCAGCCCCCGGTACGAGCAGTACTTC
TRBV29-1	TRBJ2-3	-	TRBD1	CSVGGAGTGATDTQYF	TGCAGCGTTGGAGGCGCAGGGACAGGGGCAACAGATACGCAGTATTTT
TRBV7-9	TRBJ1-2	-	-	CASSLNYGNTF	TGTGCCAGCAGCTTAAATTACGGCAACACCTTC
TRBV11-2	TRBJ2-1	few	-	CASSLVEGTNEQFF	TGTGCCAGCAGCTTGGTGGAGGGTACGAATGAGCAGTTCTTC
TRBV27	TRBJ2-7	-	TRBD1	CASSPGQLAYEQYF	TGTGCCAGCAGTCCGGGACAGTTGGCCTACGAGCAGTACTTC
TRBV7-8	TRBJ2-7	-	-	CASSLVRSSYEQYF	TGTGCCAGCAGCTTAGTTAGGAGCTCCTACGAGCAGTACTTC
TRBV7-2	TRBJ1-2	-	-	CASSLDRGANYGYTF	TGTGCCAGCAGCTTAGACCGGGGGGCGAACTATGGCTACACCTTC
TRBV15	TRBJ1-1	-	-	CATSPANTEAFF	TGTGCCACCAGCCCGGCCAACACTGAAGCTTTCTTT
TRBV11-3	TRBJ2-1	few	-	CASSLDWNEQFF	TGTGCCAGCAGCTTAGATTGGAATGAGCAGTTCTTC
TRBV28	TRBJ2-7	-	-	CASSITGTGYYEQYF	TGTGCCAGCAGCATTACCGGAACAGGGTACTACGAGCAGTACTTC
TRBV7-2	TRBJ2-1	-	TRBD2	CASSSTSGFYNEQFF	TGTGCCAGCAGCTCGACTAGCGGATTCTACAATGAGCAGTTCTTC
TRBV4-1	TRBJ1-2	-	-	CASSLGWGYGYTF	TGCGCCAGCAGCCTGGGCTGGGGCTATGGCTACACCTTC
TRBV3-1/TRBV3-2	TRBJ2-1	-	TRBD1	CASSQETRGQENEQFF	TGTGCCAGCAGCCAAGAGACCAGGGGGCAGGAGAATGAGCAGTTCTTC
TRBV5-6	TRBJ1-2	-	TRBD1	CASSFRTYRGGREGYTF	TGTGCCAGCAGCTTTCGAACGTACAGGGGAGGTCGTGAAGGCTACACCTTC
TRBV19	TRBJ1-2	-	-	CATSGSFNYGYTF	TGTGCCACCTCGGGATCCTTTAACTATGGCTACACCTTC
TRBV5-1	TRBJ1-1	-	TRBD1	CASSDDRADTEAFF	TGCGCCAGCAGCGATGACAGGGCGGACACTGAAGCTTTCTTT
TRBV5-6	TRBJ2-2	-	TRBD1	CASSVGQGDGGELFF	TGTGCCAGCAGCGTCGGACAGGGGGACGGCGGGGAGCTGTTTTTT
TRBV12-3/TRBV12-4	TRBJ1-1	-	-	CASTKTVNTEAFF	TGTGCCAGCACCAAGACAGTGAACACTGAAGCTTTCTTT
TRBV6-4	TRBJ1-1	-	-	CASSYSVNTEAFF	TGTGCCAGCAGTTATTCAGTGAACACTGAAGCTTTCTTT
TRBV7-6	TRBJ1-1	-	TRBD1	CASSLAGTGNTEAFF	TGTGCCAGCAGCTTAGCCGGGACAGGGAACACTGAAGCTTTCTTT
TRBV7-9	TRBJ1-6	-	TRBD1	CASSFGRGEFNSPLHF	TGTGCCAGCAGCTTCGGCAGGGGGGAGTTTAATTCACCCCTCCACTTT
TRBV7-2	TRBJ1-2	-	-	CASSLMTNYGYTF	TGTGCCAGCAGCTTAATGACCAACTATGGCTACACCTTC
TRBV5-6	TRBJ2-5	-	-	CASSLDGRRGETQYF	TGTGCCAGCAGCTTGGACGGCCGGCGGGGAGAGACCCAGTACTTC
TRBV6-2/TRBV6-3	TRBJ2-7	-	TRBD1	CASSAGQGVTYEQYF	TGTGCCAGCAGTGCCGGACAGGGAGTGACCTACGAGCAGTACTTC
TRBV2	TRBJ2-3	-	TRBD2	CASRGGASGKSTDTQYF	TGTGCCAGCAGGGGGGGGGCTAGCGGGAAGAGCACAGATACGCAGTATTTT